Listed below are T cell receptor beta chains from one sample, sequenced in a study of shared clonotypes between healthy human individuals. Libraries were prepared by immunoSEQ multiplex PCR; TCRdb keeps only in-frame clonotypes and omits some of them. The profile shows approximately 100,000 clones, about 70% of them singletons. The sequenced sample was memory CD8+ T cells sorted from blood. The receptors derive from a woman aged 30 to 39 in good health. Both conserved end residues are trimmed from each CDR3. D genes are given only for firm matches.

cdr3_aa j_call v_call d_call
ASSQDESNQPQH TRBJ1-5 TRBV4-1 .
ASSADRYSGANVLT TRBJ2-6 TRBV25-1 .
AWTGGHLSSYNEQF TRBJ2-1 TRBV30 .
SVVSGGYGYT TRBJ1-2 TRBV29-1 .
ASSVGEAF TRBJ1-1 TRBV2 .
ASSKTVQPQH TRBJ1-5 TRBV21-1 .
ASSLELQGYGYT TRBJ1-2 TRBV5-1 .
ASSLRGGQRSETQY TRBJ2-5 TRBV5-6 .
SVGGGERYEQY . TRBV29-1 .
ASTPGLAGNEQF TRBJ2-1 TRBV25-1 TRBD2
ASSAQTRGDNNEQF TRBJ2-1 TRBV4-2 .
ASSLGQPYGYT TRBJ1-2 TRBV5-1 .
ASRDTGFGTEAF TRBJ1-1 TRBV7-9 .
ASSQDLLAGGTDTDTQY TRBJ2-3 TRBV14 TRBD2
ASSSPGGLGEQY TRBJ2-7 TRBV7-9 .
ASSLTAGAVYNEQF TRBJ2-1 TRBV27 TRBD2
ASTGDLVSDTQY TRBJ2-3 TRBV19 .
ASLTYRDFTSYNEQF TRBJ2-1 TRBV11-2 .
ASSYGRGWPEQY TRBJ2-7 TRBV27 .
ASSHRDGAYEQY TRBJ2-7 TRBV19 .
ASSLGLAGINEQF TRBJ2-1 TRBV5-5 TRBD2
AISDPTSGSNHEQY TRBJ2-7 TRBV10-3 TRBD2
ASSGEESTGWSGANVLT TRBJ2-6 TRBV6-4 .
AISVGQSHEQY TRBJ2-7 TRBV10-3 TRBD1
ASSIFQGDQPQH TRBJ1-5 TRBV19 TRBD1
ASSLFPGTELF TRBJ1-4 TRBV27 .
ASSTTSGITMSEF TRBJ2-1 TRBV28 TRBD2
SVEFVGSVFGYT TRBJ1-2 TRBV29-1 .
ASSYSEGSGSYEQY TRBJ2-7 TRBV6-5 .
ASSSPYRLSSYEQY TRBJ2-7 TRBV28 .
ASSHQDPGRRGYT TRBJ1-2 TRBV14 .
ASSESRPGLHEQF TRBJ2-1 TRBV25-1 .
ASSERVGNQPQH TRBJ1-5 TRBV2 .
ASSGGAEGNTEAF TRBJ1-1 TRBV5-1 .
ASSEWFGTDYEQY TRBJ2-7 TRBV6-1 TRBD1
ASSSGTSGGDEQF TRBJ2-1 TRBV6-1 TRBD2
ASSLLTGQKTQY TRBJ2-5 TRBV28 .
ASSQGPGGIETQY TRBJ2-5 TRBV4-1 TRBD1
ASSLSGSEAGELF TRBJ2-2 TRBV28 TRBD2
ASSSLGIYEQY . TRBV25-1 .
ASSLDWGLYNEQF TRBJ2-1 TRBV11-3 .
ASSPTDRGKGKWQF TRBJ2-1 TRBV5-1 TRBD1
ASSLSVSSYNEQF TRBJ2-1 TRBV7-6 .
ASGWDTEAF TRBJ1-1 TRBV27 .
ASSVTGDAGELF TRBJ2-2 TRBV2 TRBD1
ASSSRDETEAF TRBJ1-1 TRBV2 .
ASKETGEVYEQY TRBJ2-7 TRBV6-5 TRBD1
ASSRAGQGLGELF TRBJ2-2 TRBV19 TRBD1
SVVTGDSYEQY TRBJ2-7 TRBV29-1 .
ASSRGAGNSYNEQF TRBJ2-1 TRBV5-6 .
ASSADSSGANEQF TRBJ2-1 TRBV6-4 .
ASSLVAGVLGYGYT TRBJ1-2 TRBV5-1 .
ASSLGGAGAGELF TRBJ2-2 TRBV5-1 .
ASSGGTETGLMF TRBJ2-2 TRBV5-1 .
NRGQRGGSNQPQH TRBJ1-5 TRBV10-3 .
ASSPPLGVGEGAF TRBJ1-1 TRBV28 .
ASSGNEQF TRBJ2-1 TRBV9 .
ASSRLTEGSTEAF TRBJ1-1 TRBV7-9 .
ASSDSTSGSDTQY TRBJ2-3 TRBV6-4 .
ASSVYRGPWEAF TRBJ1-1 TRBV7-2 TRBD1